A single sample is the source of the 28 T cell receptor beta chains below, sequenced in a study of OX40 agonist ivuxolimab in advanced cancers. Sequencing used immunoSEQ multiplex PCR; TCRdb keeps in-frame clones, though not all of them. The data hold over 90,000 clones, with roughly 95% observed a single time. The specimen was CD4+ or CD8+ T cells sorted from blood, collected in a trial of the OX40 agonist ivuxolimab. These receptors were taken from an adult with an advanced solid tumor such as melanoma, head and neck, liver or kidney cancer.

The chain carries TRBV7-9 and TRBJ2-5; TRBD2 is a possible D gene (7 bases). The V gene lost 0 bases and the J gene lost 6 bases, with 14 bases spanning the gap. The V gene's germline CDR1 is SEHNR and CDR2 FQNEAQ (reference sequence). The CDR3 loop spans 15 amino acids. CDR3 nucleotide sequence: TGTGCCAGCAGCTTAGCACGGGCGGGGGCAAAGACCCAGTACTTC. This translates into CASSLARAGAKTQYF.

The chain carries TRBV9 and TRBJ2-7; 12 nucleotides align to TRBD1. From germline, CDR1 is SGDLS and CDR2 YYNGEE. With 4 bases clipped from V and 3 bases from J, the junction kept 5 bases outside the gene matches. This CDR3 is built from 15 residues. The CDR3: CASSLGTGGLYEQYF. CDR3 nucleotides: TGTGCCAGCAGCCTAGGGACAGGGGGCCTCTACGAGCAGTACTTC.

The J gene is TRBJ2-3, the V gene TRBV11-3; D not certain. The CDR3 contains 13 residues. V lost 5 bases and J 8 bases, leaving 14 bases between the germline ends. In germline, CDR1 is SGHNT, CDR2 YENEEA. CDR3 in amino acids: CASSLELRATQYF. CDR3 nucleotides: TGTGCCAGCAGCCTCGAGCTCCGCGCTACGCAGTATTTT.

This chain connects TRBV19 to TRBJ2-3; D may correspond to TRBD1 or TRBD2 (6 bases each). The CDR3 is 17 residues long. Trimming removed 4 bases at V and 2 bases at J, with 19 bases between. Per germline, CDR1 LNHDA and CDR2 SQIVND (reference sequence). CDR3 loop: CASSTTPRGDDTDTQYF. CDR3 nucleotides: TGTGCCAGTAGTACAACCCCGAGGGGGGATGACACAGATACGCAGTATTTT.

This chain joins TRBV5-4 and TRBJ1-4; a possible D gene is TRBD1 (5 bases). From germline, CDR1 is SGHNT and CDR2 YYREEE (reference sequence). The CDR3 runs 12 residues. The V end was cut by 4 bases, the J end by 8 bases, with 9 bases between. CDR3: CASSRSGEKLFF. CDR3 in DNA: TGTGCCAGCAGCCGATCAGGGGAAAAACTGTTTTTT.

The genes are TRBV27 and TRBJ2-3, with 11 bases fitting TRBD2. In germline, CDR1 is MNHEY, CDR2 SMNVEV (reference sequence). The CDR3 length is 19 residues. V lost 0 bases to trimming and J lost 7 bases; unmatched junction nucleotides: 15. The DNA for the CDR3 is TGTGCCAGCAGTTTATCACCCGGCCCTCTAGCGGGAGGCGCTTATACGCAGTATTTT. This gives the protein CASSLSPGPLAGGAYTQYF.

In its sample, this clone was seen once. The chain uses TRBV27 and TRBJ2-1, with D maybe TRBD1 (6 bases). The germline V gene encodes CDR1 MNHEY and CDR2 SMNVEV (reference sequence). V dropped 6 bases and J dropped 5 bases, with 20 bases sitting between them. This CDR3 spans 16 amino acids. The DNA of the CDR3 is TGTGCCAGCAGACCCCGAACAGGGATCGGAAACAATGAGCAGTTCTTC. This gives the protein CASRPRTGIGNNEQFF.

V and J are TRBV9 and TRBJ1-4, with D unresolved. V gave up 4 bases and J gave up 0 bases, with 13 bases separating them. The CDR3 runs to 16 residues. Germline V gene data show CDR1 as SGDLS and CDR2 as YYNGEE. The CDR3 DNA follows: TGTGCCAGCAGCCTGGCCCCAATCGCAACTAATGAAAAACTGTTTTTT. Amino acid sequence: CASSLAPIATNEKLFF.

J is TRBJ2-7 and V is TRBV27; 12 bases match TRBD1. Germline lookup yields CDR1 MNHEY and CDR2 SMNVEV (reference sequence). With V trimmed by 7 bases and J by 3 bases, 10 bases remained unmatched. The CDR3 covers 16 residues. As DNA, the CDR3 is TGTGCCAGCATTCCGACTGGGACAGGGGGCCTCTACGAGCAGTACTTC. Translated, it gives CASIPTGTGGLYEQYF.

The chain is built from TRBV7-9 and TRBJ1-5, with D unclear. V was trimmed by 0 bases and J by 3 bases, leaving 3 bases between them. The V gene's germline CDR1 is SEHNR and CDR2 FQNEAQ (reference sequence). This CDR3 contains 13 residues. The CDR3 DNA reads TGTGCCAGCAGCTTAGCTTACAATCAGCCCCAGCATTTT. Its translation: CASSLAYNQPQHF.

The chain employs TRBV7-2 and TRBJ2-7; D is unresolved. The CDR3 totals 13 residues. The germline V gene encodes CDR1 SGHTA and CDR2 FQGNSA. Trimming cost V 3 bases and J 0 bases, with 6 bases left between them. The CDR3 is CASSFRSSYEQYF. In DNA, the CDR3 is TGTGCCAGCAGCTTCAGGAGCTCCTACGAGCAGTACTTC.

The chain couples TRBV14 to TRBJ2-5, with 7 bases fitting TRBD1. With V trimmed by 4 bases and J by 0 bases, 5 bases remained unmatched. The CDR3 consists of 15 residues. The germline V gene has CDR1 SGHDN and CDR2 FVKESK. For the CDR3, the DNA is TGTGCCAGCAGCCCGGGACAGTGGTACCAAGAGACCCAGTACTTC. Translating it yields CASSPGQWYQETQYF.

This chain links TRBV10-2 with TRBJ1-6, with D possibly matching TRBD1 (5 bases). The germline V gene has CDR1 WSHSY and CDR2 SAAADI. The CDR3 consists of 15 residues. V lost 2 bases to trimming and J lost 8 bases, with 13 bases between them. CDR3 nucleotides: TGCGCCAGCAGTGAGGGGTCAGGGTGGGATTCACCCCTCCACTTT. Translation: CASSEGSGWDSPLHF.

The J gene is TRBJ2-7, the V gene TRBV18; 13 bases fit TRBD2. The CDR3 extends over 15 amino acids. Germline-derived CDR1 and CDR2 are KGHSH and LQKENI. V lost 3 bases to trimming and J lost 3 bases; unmatched junction nucleotides: 2. Here the CDR3 reads CASSPGLAGYYEQYF. CDR3 DNA: TGTGCCAGCTCACCGGGACTAGCGGGATACTACGAGCAGTACTTC.

J is TRBJ2-7 and V is TRBV28; 11 nucleotides agree with TRBD1. Germline V gene data show CDR1 as MDHEN and CDR2 as SYDVKM. The CDR3 is made up of 15 amino acids. The junction had 6 bases not matched to a gene; V was cut back by 6 bases and J by 2 bases. CDR3 DNA: TGTGCCAGCAGCCCGGGACAGGGGGTGGCCTACGAGCAGTACTTC. Its translation: CASSPGQGVAYEQYF.

This chain uses TRBV7-2 with TRBJ2-2; no reliable D call. The germline CDR1 and CDR2 sequences are SGHTA and FQGNSA. This CDR3 is built from 13 residues. With 0 bases removed from V and 5 bases from J, the gap between germline ends came to 4 bases. CDR3 loop: CASSLALTGELFF. CDR3 nucleotides: TGTGCCAGCAGCTTAGCGCTAACCGGGGAGCTGTTTTTT.

The rearrangement uses TRBV9 and TRBJ2-5, with 10 bases aligning to TRBD2. The V gene end was trimmed by 4 bases and the J gene end by 4 bases; junction bases not matched to a gene: 10. The germline V gene has CDR1 SGDLS and CDR2 YYNGEE. This CDR3 has 16 amino acids. CDR3: CASSPRASGSRETQYF. In nucleotides, the CDR3 is TGTGCCAGCAGCCCACGGGCTAGCGGGAGTCGAGAGACCCAGTACTTC.

V usage is TRBV11-2 and J usage is TRBJ2-5, with 8 bases fitting TRBD2. The germline V gene has CDR1 SGHAT and CDR2 FQNNGV. This CDR3 is built from 16 residues. The V segment lost 3 bases and the J segment 1 base; nucleotides outside the gene matches: 7. The chain's CDR3 is CASSFPGLDRQETQYF. The CDR3 coding sequence is TGTGCCAGCAGCTTTCCGGGACTAGACCGCCAAGAGACCCAGTACTTC.

The gene calls are TRBV5-1 and TRBJ2-3, with D possibly matching TRBD2 (7 bases). CDR3 size: 15 residues. The germline V and J ends were trimmed by 4 bases and 4 bases, with 16 bases remaining between them. The germline V gene encodes CDR1 SGHRS and CDR2 YFSETQ. The CDR3 protein is CASSLGGGGADTQYF. In DNA form, the CDR3 reads TGCGCCAGCAGCCTTGGAGGGGGAGGGGCAGATACGCAGTATTTT.

The chain is built from TRBV19 and TRBJ1-1, with 7 bases aligning to TRBD1. Germline V gene lookup returns CDR1 LNHDA and CDR2 SQIVND (reference sequence). The V gene end was trimmed by 4 bases and the J gene end by 5 bases; junction bases not matched to a gene: 7. There are 14 residues in the CDR3. CDR3 sequence: CASSRQGVLTEAFF. The CDR3 DNA is TGTGCCAGTAGTAGGCAGGGGGTCCTGACTGAAGCTTTCTTT.

In nucleotides, the CDR3 is TGTGCCAGCTCAAAGACTTCGCCCCAGCATTTT. Encoded protein: CASSKTSPQHF. V usage is TRBV18 and J usage is TRBJ1-5; no firm D call. V was cut by 5 bases and J by 9 bases, with 8 bases left in between. Germline values: CDR1 KGHSH, CDR2 LQKENI. The CDR3 length is 11 residues.

This chain connects TRBV5-6 to TRBJ2-2; D gene ambiguous. The V and J ends lost 2 bases and 7 bases respectively, with 9 bases between them. The CDR3 is 13 residues long. The germline CDR1 and CDR2 sequences are SGHDT and YYEEEE. The CDR3 bases are TGTGCCAGCAGCTTTTCAAGGCTCGGGGAGCTGTTTTTT. This translates into CASSFSRLGELFF.

The CDR3 DNA follows: TGTGCCAGCAGCGAGTTCTTGGAGCAGTACTTC. It translates to CASSEFLEQYF. V and J are TRBV7-9 and TRBJ2-7, with D unresolved. Looked up from germline, CDR1 is SEHNR and CDR2 is FQNEAQ (reference sequence). Trimming removed 5 bases at V and 7 bases at J, with 9 bases between. This CDR3 spans 11 amino acids.

The chain combines TRBV19 with TRBJ2-3, with a tentative D call TRBD1 (6 bases). V lost 2 bases to trimming and J lost 2 bases, with 8 bases between them. This CDR3 spans 14 amino acids. CDR1 and CDR2 from the germline V gene are LNHDA and SQIVND (reference sequence). CDR3 in amino acids: CASSIRTATDTQYF. The CDR3 DNA is TGTGCCAGTAGTATAAGGACAGCCACAGATACGCAGTATTTT. Variable domain in full (rest from reference TRBV19 and TRBJ2-3): DGGITQSPKYLFRKEGQNVTLSCEQNLNHDAMYWYRQDPGQGLRLIYYSQIVNDFQKGDIAEGYSVSREKKESFPLTVTSAQKNPTAFYLCASSIRTATDTQYFGPGTRLTVL.

This chain joins TRBV4-3 and TRBJ2-1, with 12 bases aligning to TRBD1. Unmatched junction bases numbered 10, after V lost 5 bases and J lost 8 bases. The CDR3 spans 16 residues. Germline CDR1 reads LGHNA; CDR2 reads YSLEER. The CDR3 coding sequence is TGCGCCAGCAGCGAGACCTGGGACAGGGGGCTTTATGAGCAGTTCTTC. It encodes CASSETWDRGLYEQFF.

The chain carries TRBV6-6 and TRBJ1-4; the D gene is possibly TRBD1 (6 bases). The germline V gene encodes CDR1 MNHNY and CDR2 SVGAGI (reference sequence). The V gene lost 6 bases and the J gene lost 6 bases, with 11 bases spanning the gap. The CDR3 extends over 13 amino acids. The CDR3 region has the DNA TGTGCCAGCAGAAGGTCAGGGGATGAAAAACTGTTTTTT. It translates to CASRRSGDEKLFF.

The J gene is TRBJ1-2, the V gene TRBV15, with D unclear. V was pared by 1 base and J by 2 bases, with 8 bases between. From germline, CDR1 is LNHNV and CDR2 YYDKDF (reference sequence). The CDR3 is made up of 14 amino acids. CDR3 coding DNA: TGTGCCACCAGCAGAGCGGGCAGGAACTATGGCTACACCTTC. Protein sequence: CATSRAGRNYGYTF.

V and J are TRBV11-2 and TRBJ1-2; 9 bases match TRBD1. V trimming: 5 bases; J trimming: 2 bases; junction bases outside the gene matches: 3. Looked up from germline, CDR1 is SGHAT and CDR2 is FQNNGV. CDR3 length equals 14 residues. CDR3 nucleotides: TGTGCCAGCAGCCTCGGGACAGGGAACTATGGCTACACCTTC. Its protein product is CASSLGTGNYGYTF.